These 9 T cell receptor beta chains came from one sample sequenced in a study of Graves' ophthalmopathy and Graves' hyperthyroidism (dated by TCRdb to between 2018 and 2020). TCRdb shows the sequencer as Illumina HiSeq 2000. For repertoire sequencing, the TCR beta CDR3 regions were amplified from RNA transcripts. HTBI primers and the Qiagen OneStep RT-PCR kit were used in a first-round RT-PCR, which was followed by a second-round multiplex PCR, size selection and purification. TCRdb passed the public sequencing reads through fastp at Q25 and MiXCR, retaining productive beta sequences. Rows with a matching CDR3 protein are joined into one entry that keeps the most common DNA and genes. Across this sample there are 350,000 or so distinct CDR3 sequences, with about a sixth seen only once. The ten top clones hold about 12% of the sample. Sequences were obtained from peripheral blood. All receptors come from an adult man with Graves' ophthalmopathy.

J is TRBJ1-1 and V is TRBV6-5, with D possibly matching TRBD1 (5 bases). This CDR3 region has 17 residues. Germline CDR1 reads MNHEY; CDR2 reads SVGAGI. Trimming left V 1 base short and J 8 bases short, with 23 bases between. The CDR3 protein is CASSYLGDRYKLGEAFF. DNA for the CDR3: TGTGCCAGCAGTTACTTGGGGGACCGGTACAAATTGGGCGAAGCTTTCTTT.

This clonotype has only a few counts. This chain uses TRBV14 with TRBJ1-3; D unresolved. The CDR3 has 17 amino acids. V was clipped by 1 base and J by 0 bases, with 13 bases between them. The germline gives CDR1 SGHDN, CDR2 FVKESK. CDR3 in DNA: TGTGCCAGCAGCCAAGGTTGGGTGGGGATCTCTGGAAACACCATATATTTT. Translation gives CASSQGWVGISGNTIYF.

Remarks on this clonotype: A read error may produce the germline difference seen at one junction end. The chain couples TRBV30 to TRBJ1-2; D remains ambiguous. This CDR3 has 11 residues. Germline V lookup: CDR1 GTSNPN, CDR2 SVGIG (reference sequence). CDR3 protein: CASSAGSGYNF. The CDR3 region has the DNA TGTGCCTCGAGTGCTGGGAGCGGCTACAACTTC.

This clonotype showed up many times. The gene calls are TRBV28 and TRBJ1-1; no clear D gene. The germline gives CDR1 MDHEN, CDR2 SYDVKM. CDR3 length: 13 residues. V lost 10 bases and J 4 bases, leaving 16 bases between the germline ends. CDR3 in DNA: TGTGCCATCTTAGGACGGGGTCCCACTGAAGCTTTCTTT. This sequence encodes CAILGRGPTEAFF.

This clonotype was seen many times. The V and J genes are TRBV29-1 and TRBJ1-5, with unresolved D. The germline CDR1 and CDR2 sequences are SQVTM and ANQGSEA. The ends were cut back, 4 bases at V and 0 bases at J, with 7 bases in the middle. The CDR3 sequence is 13 residues long. CDR3 residues: CSVVGDSNQPQHF. The CDR3, as DNA: TGCAGCGTTGTTGGAGATAGCAATCAGCCCCAGCATTTT.

This clonotype came up many times. J is TRBJ1-2 and V is TRBV20-1; D possibly corresponds to TRBD1 (5 bases). This CDR3 comprises 14 residues. In germline, CDR1 is DFQATT, CDR2 SNEGSKA (reference sequence). The V gene lost 2 bases and the J gene lost 4 bases, with 14 bases spanning the gap. The CDR3, as DNA: TGCAGTGCTAGAACGGCAGGGCGCGGCTATGGCTACACCTTC. It codes for CSARTAGRGYGYTF.

The chain recombines TRBV12-3 or TRBV12-4 with TRBJ2-5, with TRBD1 identical over 12 bases. With V trimmed by 5 bases and J by 5 bases, 12 bases remained unmatched. The CDR3 extends over 17 amino acids. The DNA for the CDR3 is TGTGCCAGCAGTCTCAGGGTGGGACAGGGGGCTTCGGAGACCCAGTACTTC. This translates into CASSLRVGQGASETQYF.

This clonotype was seen a handful of times. V and J are TRBV12-3 or TRBV12-4 and TRBJ1-2; 9 positions match TRBD1. The CDR3 spans 14 residues. V shed 4 bases and J 8 bases; nucleotides not matched to a gene: 8. DNA for the CDR3: TGTGCCAGCAGTTCCCAGACAGGGGGTGTAGGCTACACCTTC. Amino acid sequence: CASSSQTGGVGYTF.

This clonotype was observed many times. The CDR3 is CSARVGTARFEAFF. The CDR3, as DNA: TGCAGTGCTAGAGTGGGGACAGCAAGATTCGAAGCTTTCTTT. V is TRBV20-1 and J is TRBJ1-1; 7 nucleotides match TRBD1. The germline V gene encodes CDR1 DFQATT and CDR2 SNEGSKA (reference sequence). The CDR3 has 14 residues. V was pared by 1 base and J by 8 bases, with 10 bases of the junction left unmatched.